This TCR beta chain was retrieved from a study of cytomegalovirus exposure and HLA in healthy donors. The repertoire was sequenced with immunoSEQ multiplex PCR; TCRdb's copy has only in-frame clones and lacks some. The sample carries more than 55,000 clones, around 95% recorded once. Trimming took off 0 bases at V and 7 bases at J, with 6 bases between the two ends. The CDR3 consists of 11 residues. From germline, CDR1 is GTSNPN and CDR2 SVGIG (reference sequence). The study, taken as a whole, reports: The tendency of first-cohort TCR clusters to co-occur in the 90 to 150 validation repertoires was the finding of a later analysis.

As to this clone: Its antigen is unknown.

The sequenced material came from PBMCs. The V and J genes are TRBV30 and TRBJ1-2; D is ambiguous. The source is a woman under 30 in good health and CMV-seronegative. CDR3 in amino acids: CAWSVLSGYTF. Here the CDR3 DNA reads TGTGCCTGGAGTGTCCTTAGTGGCTACACCTTC.